This record concerns one TCR beta chain sequence. Its specificity is unknown. This specimen belongs to a study of cytomegalovirus exposure and HLA in healthy donors. In germline, CDR1 is MNHNS, CDR2 SASEGT. CDR3 length: 14 amino acids. V shed 1 base, J shed 5 bases, and the junction held 4 bases outside the gene matches. The primer mix had 60 Vbeta and 13 Jbeta primers. Method: immunoSEQ multiplex PCR; TCRdb's copy keeps in-frame clones and lacks some. The sample table sets out about 200,000 clones. The study, taken as a whole, reports: For cytomegalovirus status, the classifier reportedly gave diagnoses with high specificity and sensitivity. Indistinguishable V segments, including TRBV6-2 and TRBV6-3, were excluded. Later analysis demonstrated an association between a missense DCLRE1C variant and TCR beta V- and J-gene trimming.

Material: PBMCs. The source of this sequence is a boy aged 5-17 years in good health and CMV-seronegative. The chain combines TRBV6-1 with TRBJ2-7; TRBD1 aligns across 8 bases. CDR3: CASSEGDRGHEQYF. For the CDR3, the DNA is TGTGCCAGCAGTGAAGGAGACAGGGGCCACGAGCAGTACTTC.